This T cell receptor beta chain is from a study of response to subunit inactivated influenza vaccine. Trimming left V 0 bases short and J 5 bases short, with 13 bases between. The CDR3 is made up of 15 amino acids. CDR1 is LGHNA, CDR2 YNFKEQ, per germline. Comments on this clonotype: No antigen is known for it.

TCRdb itself ran the RT-PCR reads through MiXCR, one entry per CDR3 protein. The repertoire holds 500,000 to 550,000 distinct CDR3 sequences, with approximately 7.1% as singletons. Study conclusions and caveats: Each seasonal influenza vaccination recruits few new T cells, the authors suggested.

The source is a man aged 50-75 years who received an inactivated influenza vaccine. Sequencing was performed on PBMCs from blood, taken roughly 24 months after vaccination. This chain uses TRBV4-2 with TRBJ2-5; D ambiguous. CDR3 coding DNA: TGTGCCAGCAGCCAAGAAGGGCGCTCCGGGGAGACCCAGTACTTC. It specifies CASSQEGRSGETQYF.